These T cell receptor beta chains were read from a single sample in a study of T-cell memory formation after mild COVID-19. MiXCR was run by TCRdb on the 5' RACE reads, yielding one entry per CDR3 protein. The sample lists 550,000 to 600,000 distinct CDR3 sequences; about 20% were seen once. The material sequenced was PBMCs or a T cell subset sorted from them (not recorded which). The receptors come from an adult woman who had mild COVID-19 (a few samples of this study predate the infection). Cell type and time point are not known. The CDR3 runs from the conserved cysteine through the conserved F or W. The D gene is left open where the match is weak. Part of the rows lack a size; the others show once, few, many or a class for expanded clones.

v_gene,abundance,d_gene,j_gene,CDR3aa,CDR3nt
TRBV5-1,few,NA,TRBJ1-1,CASSLVAGTMNTEAFF,TGCGCCAGCAGCTTGGTGGCAGGGACAATGAACACTGAAGCTTTCTTT
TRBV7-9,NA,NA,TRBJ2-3,CASSPVTGVDTQYF,TGTGCCAGCAGCCCCGTCACGGGGGTAGATACGCAGTATTTT
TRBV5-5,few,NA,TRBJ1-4,CASSQALGGKLFF,TGTGCCAGCAGCCAAGCATTGGGGGGCAAACTGTTTTTT
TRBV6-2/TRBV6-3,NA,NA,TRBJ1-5,CASTRSTANQPQHF,TGTGCCAGCACCCGATCGACAGCCAATCAGCCCCAGCATTTT
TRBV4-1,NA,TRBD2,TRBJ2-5,CASSQELAGGHRAQYF,TGCGCCAGCAGCCAAGAGCTAGCGGGGGGGCATCGAGCCCAGTACTTC
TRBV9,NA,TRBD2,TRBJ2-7,CASSPRGTNSYEQYF,TGTGCCAGCAGCCCCCGAGGGACTAACTCCTACGAGCAGTACTTC
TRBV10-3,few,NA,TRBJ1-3,CAISEEAWTDYSGNTIYF,TGTGCCATCAGTGAGGAGGCCTGGACTGACTACTCTGGAAACACCATATATTTT
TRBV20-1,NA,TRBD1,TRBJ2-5,CSAFGQGVRETQYF,TGCAGTGCTTTCGGACAGGGAGTGAGGGAGACCCAGTACTTC
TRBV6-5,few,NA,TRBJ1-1,CASSYLGTIFF,TGTGCCAGCAGTTACCTCGGGACTATTTTCTTT
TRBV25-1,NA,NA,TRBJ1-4,CASSDTTGPHEKLFF,TGTGCCAGCAGTGATACTACGGGACCCCATGAAAAACTGTTTTTT
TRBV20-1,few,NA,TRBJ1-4,CSARDSGEKLFF,TGCAGTGCTAGAGATTCGGGGGAAAAACTGTTTTTT
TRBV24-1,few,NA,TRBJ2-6,CATSDPARSSGANVLTF,TGTGCCACCAGTGATCCGGCCCGGAGCTCTGGGGCCAACGTCCTGACTTTC
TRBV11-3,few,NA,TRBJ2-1,CASSSRTGRDNEQFF,TGTGCCAGCAGTTCTAGGACAGGGAGGGACAATGAGCAGTTCTTC
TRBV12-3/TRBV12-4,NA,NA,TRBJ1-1,CASGFYEGGTEAFF,TGTGCCAGCGGATTCTATGAGGGAGGGACTGAAGCTTTCTTT
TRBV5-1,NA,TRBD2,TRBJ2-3,CASSPTPTSEDTQYF,TGCGCCAGCAGCCCTACTCCGACTAGCGAGGATACGCAGTATTTT
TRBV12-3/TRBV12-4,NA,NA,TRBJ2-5,CASSLAGTLGYF,TGTGCCAGCAGTTTAGCCGGGACATTGGGGTACTTC
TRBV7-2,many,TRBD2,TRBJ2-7,CASRKASGYEQYF,TGTGCCAGCCGTAAGGCTAGCGGCTACGAGCAGTACTTC
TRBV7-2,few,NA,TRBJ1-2,CASSLGNRAGYTF,TGTGCCAGCAGCTTGGGAAACAGGGCTGGCTACACCTTC
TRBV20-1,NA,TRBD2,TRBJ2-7,CSAQGLGGPYEQYF,TGCAGTGCCCAAGGACTAGGAGGCCCCTACGAGCAGTACTTC
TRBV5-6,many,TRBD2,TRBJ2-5,CASSLAGGKETQYF,TGTGCCAGCAGCTTGGCCGGGGGGAAAGAGACCCAGTACTTC
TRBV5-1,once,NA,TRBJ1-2,CASSLVGGGFYGYTF,TGCGCCAGCAGCTTGGTCGGGGGCGGATTTTATGGCTACACCTTC
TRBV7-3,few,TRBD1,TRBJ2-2,CASSMTGDGTGELFF,TGTGCCAGCAGCATGACAGGGGACGGCACCGGGGAGCTGTTTTTT
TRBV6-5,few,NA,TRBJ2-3,CASSYSPGDARPYF,TGTGCCAGCAGTTACTCACCGGGCGATGCTAGACCGTATTTT
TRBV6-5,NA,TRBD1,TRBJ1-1,CASSYSPRQGREAFF,TGTGCCAGCAGTTACTCCCCGCGACAGGGGAGGGAAGCTTTCTTT
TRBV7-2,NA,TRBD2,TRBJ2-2,CASSSKTGGPAWAGELFF,TGTGCCAGCAGCTCAAAAACGGGAGGACCGGCTTGGGCCGGGGAGCTGTTTTTT
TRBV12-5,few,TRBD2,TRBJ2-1,CASGLVLQREITDEQFF,TGTGCTAGTGGTTTGGTACTCCAGCGGGAGATAACTGATGAGCAGTTCTTC
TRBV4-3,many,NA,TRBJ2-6,CASSQDEEQGGANVLTF,TGCGCCAGCAGCCAAGATGAGGAGCAGGGTGGGGCCAACGTCCTGACTTTC
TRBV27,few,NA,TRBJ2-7,CASSQGYSYEQYF,TGTGCCAGCAGTCAGGGATACTCCTACGAGCAGTACTTC
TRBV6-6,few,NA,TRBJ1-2,CASSYSGGGGYTF,TGTGCCAGCAGTTACTCTGGGGGCGGGGGCTACACCTTC
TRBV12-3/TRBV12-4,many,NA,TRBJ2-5,CASSLRTGRMETQYF,TGTGCCAGCAGTCTCCGGACCGGGCGGATGGAGACCCAGTACTTC
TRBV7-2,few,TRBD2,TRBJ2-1,CASSSVAGALQFF,TGTGCCAGCAGCTCAGTAGCGGGAGCCCTCCAGTTCTTC
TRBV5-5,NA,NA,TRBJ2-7,CASSFWEVSGEQYF,TGTGCCAGCAGCTTTTGGGAGGTGAGCGGCGAGCAGTACTTC
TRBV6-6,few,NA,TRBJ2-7,CASSGGSTPYEQYF,TGTGCCAGCAGTGGAGGCAGCACCCCCTACGAGCAGTACTTC
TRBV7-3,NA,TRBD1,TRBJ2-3,CASSRGTVSTDTQYF,TGTGCCAGCAGCCGAGGGACAGTTAGCACAGATACGCAGTATTTT
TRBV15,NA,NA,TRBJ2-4,CATSRDGTAGSIQYF,TGTGCCACCAGCAGAGATGGGACCGCCGGGAGCATTCAGTACTTC
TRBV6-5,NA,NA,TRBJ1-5,CASSYSGQTNQPQHF,TGTGCCAGCAGTTACTCTGGACAGACCAATCAGCCCCAGCATTTT
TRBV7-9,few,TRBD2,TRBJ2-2,CASSLAGLAYTGELFF,TGTGCCAGCAGCTTAGCCGGACTAGCATATACCGGGGAGCTGTTTTTT
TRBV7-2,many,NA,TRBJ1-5,CASSLGMSNQPQHF,TGTGCCAGCAGCTTGGGAATGAGCAATCAGCCCCAGCATTTT
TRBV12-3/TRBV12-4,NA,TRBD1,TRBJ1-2,CASSSAGQAYGYTF,TGTGCCAGCAGCTCTGCCGGACAGGCCTATGGCTACACCTTC
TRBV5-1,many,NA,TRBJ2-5,CASSLGNRETQYF,TGCGCCAGCAGCTTGGGGAATAGGGAGACCCAGTACTTC
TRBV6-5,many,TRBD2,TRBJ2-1,CASRNLRGGVYNEQFF,TGTGCCAGCAGAAACCTACGGGGGGGCGTCTACAATGAGCAGTTCTTC
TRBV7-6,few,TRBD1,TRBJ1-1,CASSGQGLTEAFF,TGTGCCAGCAGCGGACAGGGGCTCACTGAAGCTTTCTTT
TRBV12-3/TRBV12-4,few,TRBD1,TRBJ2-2,CASSTTGVTDTGELFF,TGTGCCAGCAGTACCACAGGGGTTACCGACACCGGGGAGCTGTTTTTT
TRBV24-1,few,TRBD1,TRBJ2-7,CATSDETGTGNLLEQYF,TGTGCCACCAGTGATGAAACCGGGACAGGGAATCTTCTCGAGCAGTACTTC
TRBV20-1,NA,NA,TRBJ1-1,CSATGGVNTEAFF,TGCAGTGCTACAGGTGGGGTTAACACTGAAGCTTTCTTT
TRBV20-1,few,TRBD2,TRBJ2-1,CSAIPGLASYNEQFF,TGCAGTGCTATTCCGGGACTAGCCTCTTACAATGAGCAGTTCTTC